The rows below give T cell receptor beta chains drawn from one sample of a study of blood T cell repertoires in COVID-19. TCRdb keeps only in-frame clones here, not all; method: immunoSEQ multiplex PCR. The sample contains almost 250,000 clones, approximately 86% of which appear only once. Sequenced material: peripheral blood. The source of these receptors is a woman in her sixties or seventies who had recovered from COVID-19. The CDR3 runs from the conserved cysteine through the conserved F or W. A D gene is named only where the DNA matches it firmly. Clone size is not always given. Where it is, it says once, few, many or a class for expanded clones.

TRBV5-1	TRBJ1-1	NA	NA	CASRYGGWPVQMNTEAFF	TGCGCCAGCCGGTACGGAGGCTGGCCGGTGCAGATGAACACTGAAGCTTTCTTT
TRBV28	TRBJ1-2	NA	NA	CAGGGARYGYTF	TGTGCCGGGGGAGGGGCTCGGTATGGCTACACCTTC
TRBV7-6	TRBJ2-5	NA	NA	CASSLRGGSNTQETQYF	TGTGCCAGCAGCTTAAGGGGGGGTTCCAACACCCAAGAGACCCAGTACTTC
TRBV18	TRBJ1-1	NA	NA	CASCPQGFTEAFF	TGTGCCAGCTGTCCACAGGGATTCACTGAAGCTTTCTTT
TRBV12-3/TRBV12-4	TRBJ2-5	NA	NA	CASTTGFGETQYF	TGTGCCAGCACGACAGGTTTTGGGGAGACCCAGTACTTC
TRBV7-2	TRBJ1-4	NA	NA	CASRRGPNEKLFF	TGTGCCAGCCGGCGGGGTCCTAATGAAAAACTGTTTTTT
TRBV7-2	TRBJ2-5	NA	TRBD2	CASSWTSGVGETQYF	TGTGCCAGCAGCTGGACTAGCGGGGTGGGGGAGACCCAGTACTTC
TRBV7-7	TRBJ2-5	NA	TRBD2	CASSSERGVETQYF	TGTGCTAGCAGCTCCGAGCGGGGCGTAGAGACCCAGTACTTC
TRBV13	TRBJ2-7	NA	NA	CASSLGGGVEQYF	TGTGCCAGCAGCTTAGGCGGGGGAGTCGAGCAGTACTTC
TRBV19	TRBJ2-2	NA	TRBD1	CASGTGGTGELFF	TGTGCCAGTGGGACAGGGGGGACCGGGGAGCTGTTTTTT
TRBV29-1	TRBJ1-2	NA	TRBD1	CSFLSFTGALDGYTF	TGCAGCTTCCTATCTTTTACAGGGGCATTGGATGGCTACACCTTC
TRBV18	TRBJ1-6	NA	NA	CASSPGSSYNSPLHF	TGTGCCAGCTCACCAGGGAGCTCCTATAATTCACCCCTCCACTTT
TRBV27	TRBJ2-5	NA	TRBD1	CASSLDRDRETQYF	TGTGCCAGCAGCCTAGACAGGGACCGGGAGACCCAGTACTTC
TRBV7-8	TRBJ1-1	NA	TRBD1	CASSFATGGSEAFF	TGTGCCAGCAGCTTTGCCACAGGGGGCTCTGAAGCTTTCTTT
TRBV10-3	TRBJ1-4	NA	TRBD1	CAIREAITGGEKLFF	TGTGCCATCAGAGAAGCCATAACAGGGGGTGAAAAACTGTTTTTT
TRBV7-2	TRBJ2-7	few	NA	CASSWDSSLDYEQYF	TGTGCCAGCAGCTGGGACTCCTCCCTTGACTACGAGCAGTACTTC
TRBV24-1	TRBJ2-5	once	TRBD2	CATSDLPAGGPSQETQYF	TGTGCCACCAGTGATTTGCCAGCGGGGGGGCCGAGCCAAGAGACCCAGTACTTC
TRBV3-1/TRBV3-2	TRBJ1-3	NA	NA	CASSHSSSGNTIYF	TGTGCCAGCAGCCACTCGAGCTCTGGAAACACCATATATTTT
TRBV12-3/TRBV12-4	TRBJ1-1	NA	NA	CASSLGRNTEAFF	TGTGCCAGCAGCCTGGGCCGAAACACTGAAGCTTTCTTT
TRBV18	TRBJ1-6	NA	NA	CASSPRTANNSPLHF	TGTGCCAGCTCTCCCAGGACAGCGAATAATTCACCCCTCCACTTT
TRBV5-6	TRBJ1-2	few	NA	CASSSTPAYGYTF	TGTGCCAGCAGCTCGACACCCGCGTATGGCTACACCTTC
TRBV18	TRBJ2-7	NA	NA	CASSTTYGGVYEQYF	TGTGCCAGCTCGACGACATACGGGGGAGTCTACGAGCAGTACTTC
TRBV9	TRBJ1-5	NA	TRBD1	CASSEGTGFTQPQHF	TGTGCCAGCAGCGAGGGGACAGGGTTCACTCAGCCCCAGCATTTT
TRBV4-2	TRBJ1-1	NA	NA	CASSQVAPNTEAFF	TGTGCCAGCAGCCAAGTGGCTCCGAACACTGAAGCTTTCTTT
TRBV6-4	TRBJ2-3	NA	NA	CASSEGDFITDTQYF	TGTGCCAGCAGTGAAGGTGACTTCATCACAGATACGCAGTATTTT
TRBV7-2	TRBJ2-1	NA	NA	CASSPLLASGEQFF	TGTGCCAGCAGCCCTCTTCTAGCTTCGGGTGAGCAGTTCTTC
TRBV10-3	TRBJ2-7	NA	TRBD2	CAISGTSGATYEQYF	TGTGCCATCAGTGGGACTAGCGGGGCGACCTACGAGCAGTACTTC
TRBV7-2	TRBJ2-1	NA	TRBD2	CASSFGGNNEQFF	TGTGCCAGCAGCTTCGGGGGGAACAATGAGCAGTTCTTC
TRBV5-5	TRBJ2-7	NA	NA	CASSGSVEQYF	TGTGCCAGCAGCGGCAGTGTAGAGCAGTACTTC
TRBV15	TRBJ2-1	NA	TRBD1	CATSSGTGVFQDSYNEQFF	TGTGCCACCAGCAGCGGGACAGGGGTTTTTCAGGACTCCTACAATGAGCAGTTCTTC
TRBV23-1	TRBJ1-5	NA	NA	CASSLEPPFNQPQHF	TGCGCCAGCAGTCTTGAGCCGCCTTTCAATCAGCCCCAGCATTTT
TRBV2	TRBJ2-5	NA	NA	CASTESGHSEETQYF	TGTGCCAGCACGGAGTCGGGACACTCGGAAGAGACCCAGTACTTC
TRBV4-2	TRBJ2-2	NA	NA	CASSQESRQANTGELFF	TGTGCCAGCAGCCAAGAGTCCCGACAGGCGAACACCGGGGAGCTGTTTTTT
TRBV4-3	TRBJ2-6	NA	NA	CASSQDLNVLTF	TGCGCCAGCAGCCAAGATTTAAACGTCCTGACTTTC
TRBV2	TRBJ2-5	NA	NA	CASSEGRDREETQYF	TGTGCCAGCAGTGAAGGGAGGGACCGGGAAGAGACCCAGTACTTC
TRBV5-1	TRBJ1-5	NA	TRBD1	CASSPGQVDQPQHF	TGCGCCAGCAGCCCTGGACAGGTCGATCAGCCCCAGCATTTT
TRBV7-2	TRBJ2-1	NA	NA	CASSPRGAGTGEQFF	TGTGCCAGCAGCCCACGAGGGGCGGGGACGGGAGAGCAGTTCTTC
TRBV5-6	TRBJ2-7	NA	TRBD1	CASSFLSLGQSSYEQYF	TGTGCCAGCAGCTTCCTATCACTGGGACAGAGCTCCTACGAGCAGTACTTC
TRBV14	TRBJ2-5	NA	TRBD2	CASSQPFGTTPTQYF	TGTGCCAGCAGCCAACCTTTCGGGACTACCCCGACCCAGTACTTC
TRBV19	TRBJ1-1	NA	TRBD1	CASSIGTGLRGAFF	TGTGCCAGTAGTATCGGGACAGGCCTTCGGGGAGCTTTCTTT
TRBV5-1	TRBJ2-7	NA	NA	CASTGTYRTGEQYF	TGCGCCAGCACTGGAACGTACAGGACCGGGGAGCAGTACTTC
TRBV18	TRBJ1-5	NA	NA	CASSSRQEGNQPQHF	TGTGCCAGCTCAAGTCGACAGGAAGGCAATCAGCCCCAGCATTTT
TRBV6-5	TRBJ2-3	NA	NA	CATPRGAGVDTQYF	TGTGCCACTCCCCGGGGGGCTGGGGTTGATACGCAGTATTTT
TRBV10-3	TRBJ1-1	NA	NA	CAISAGDNTEAFF	TGTGCCATCAGTGCAGGGGATAACACTGAAGCTTTCTTT
TRBV5-6	TRBJ2-7	NA	TRBD1	CASSLIRGTGVTYEQYF	TGTGCCAGCAGCCTCATAAGGGGGACAGGGGTAACCTACGAGCAGTACTTC
TRBV7-3	TRBJ1-4	NA	NA	CASSPKLPGITQNNEKLFF	TGTGCCAGCAGCCCTAAACTCCCAGGAATCACACAGAATAATGAAAAACTGTTTTTT
TRBV7-2	TRBJ1-5	NA	NA	CASSAQGGNQPQHF	TGTGCCAGCAGCGCACAGGGTGGCAATCAGCCCCAGCATTTT
TRBV18	TRBJ1-1	NA	TRBD1	CASSTRQGISDTEAFF	TGTGCCAGCTCAACTAGACAGGGTATTTCGGACACTGAAGCTTTCTTT
TRBV10-3	TRBJ2-6	once	TRBD1	CAISEVQGAGANVLTF	TGTGCCATCAGTGAGGTACAGGGGGCTGGGGCCAACGTCCTGACTTTC
TRBV6-2/TRBV6-3	TRBJ2-3	NA	NA	CASSPPRTDYTDTQYF	TGTGCCAGCAGCCCTCCCAGGACGGACTACACAGATACGCAGTATTTT
TRBV21-1	TRBJ1-3	NA	NA	CASSRNGRDRALHFSGNTIYF	TGTGCCAGCAGCAGAAATGGCCGGGACAGGGCCCTACATTTCTCTGGAAACACCATATATTTT
TRBV11-2	TRBJ2-1	NA	TRBD2	CASSQKAGGILTNEQFF	TGTGCCAGCAGCCAAAAGGCGGGGGGGATACTTACCAATGAGCAGTTCTTC
TRBV7-2	TRBJ1-6	NA	TRBD1	CASSLRTGGHNSPLHF	TGTGCCAGCAGCTTGAGGACAGGGGGCCATAATTCACCCCTCCACTTT